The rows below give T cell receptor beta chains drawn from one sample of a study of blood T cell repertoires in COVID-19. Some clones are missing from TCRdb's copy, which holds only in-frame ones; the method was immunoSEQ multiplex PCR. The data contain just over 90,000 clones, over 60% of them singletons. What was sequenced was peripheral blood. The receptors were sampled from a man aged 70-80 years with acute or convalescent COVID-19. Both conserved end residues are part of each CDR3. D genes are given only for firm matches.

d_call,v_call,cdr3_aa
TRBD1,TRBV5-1,CASSGTGTGNYGYTF
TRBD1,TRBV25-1,CASSGSGTGDEKLFF
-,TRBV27,CATLGRSYEQYF
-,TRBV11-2,CASSLDYGGNNSPLHF
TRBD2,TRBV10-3,CAISGLAGGRTDTQYF
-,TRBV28,CASSSDRSGEAFF
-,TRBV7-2,CASSLVEGTEAFF
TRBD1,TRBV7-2,CASSRGGQGGAGELFF
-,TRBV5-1,CASSDRPVIGYTF
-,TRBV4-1,CASSQGGSGRALSSTDTQYF
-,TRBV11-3,CASSLTGSNTQYF
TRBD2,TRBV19,CATASGSNTGELFF
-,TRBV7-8,CASSLARLNEQFF
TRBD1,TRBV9,CASSVGPHDRGIGNTIYF
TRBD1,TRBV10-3,CAISESNRGSVSGANVLTF
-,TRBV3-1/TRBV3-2,CASSQGLAGLGEKLFF